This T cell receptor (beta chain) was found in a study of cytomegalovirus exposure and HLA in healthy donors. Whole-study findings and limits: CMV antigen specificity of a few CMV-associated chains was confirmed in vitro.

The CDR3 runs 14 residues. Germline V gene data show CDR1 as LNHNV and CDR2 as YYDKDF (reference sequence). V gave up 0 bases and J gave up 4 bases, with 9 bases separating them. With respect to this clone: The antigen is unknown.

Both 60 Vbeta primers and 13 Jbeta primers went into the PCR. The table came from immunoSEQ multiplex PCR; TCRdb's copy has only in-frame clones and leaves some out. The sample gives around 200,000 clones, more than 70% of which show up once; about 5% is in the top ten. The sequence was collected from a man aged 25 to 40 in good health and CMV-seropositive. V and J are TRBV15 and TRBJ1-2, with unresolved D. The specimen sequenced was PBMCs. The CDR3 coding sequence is TGTGCCACCAGCAGAGACAGGAATCCCTATGGCTACACCTTC. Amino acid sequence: CATSRDRNPYGYTF.